Each of the 20 T cell receptor beta chains below was sequenced from the same sample in a study of blood T cell repertoires in COVID-19. Data came from immunoSEQ multiplex PCR; TCRdb stores just in-frame clones and leaves some out. The sample records about 200,000 clones, around 85% being singletons. The sample taken for sequencing was PBMCs or T cells enriched from blood (not recorded which). All receptors derive from a woman aged 35 to 49 with acute COVID-19.

The chain recombines TRBV7-8 with TRBJ2-7; 7 bases line up with TRBD2. V trimming: 3 bases; J trimming: 3 bases; junction bases outside the gene matches: 5. From germline, CDR1 is SGHVS and CDR2 FQNEAQ. The CDR3 extends over 14 amino acids. The CDR3 DNA follows: TGTGCCAGCAGCTTCCGGGGGGAGCTCTACGAGCAGTACTTC. Its translation: CASSFRGELYEQYF.

The chain uses TRBV2 and TRBJ2-3, with TRBD1 matching 7 bases. V lost 5 bases, J lost 2 bases, and 4 bases stayed unmatched. The length of the CDR3 is 14 residues. The germline V gene has CDR1 SNHLY and CDR2 FYNNEI. The CDR3 DNA is TGTGCCAGCAGTATAGGGACAGACACAGATACGCAGTATTTT. Translation: CASSIGTDTDTQYF.

The CDR3 DNA reads as TGCAGCGTTGAAAGGTCGGGAATCTTGTCTCCTGGCTACACCTTC. It yields the protein CSVERSGILSPGYTF. The chain is built from TRBV29-1 and TRBJ1-2; no reliable D call. Germline V lookup: CDR1 SQVTM, CDR2 ANQGSEA. The CDR3 loop spans 15 amino acids. V gave up 2 bases and J gave up 7 bases, with 20 bases separating them.

This clone was counted between two and nine times. The chain recombines TRBV3-1 (or the pseudogene TRBV3-2) with TRBJ2-7; 11 bases line up with TRBD2. This CDR3 is built from 16 residues. CDR1 LGHDT and CDR2 YNNKEL come from the germline V gene (reference sequence). V dropped 4 bases and J dropped 3; count of bases not matched to a gene: 8. CDR3 nucleotide sequence: TGTGCCAGCAGCCGCAGTAGCGGGAGGGCCGGCTACGAGCAGTACTTC. Its protein product is CASSRSSGRAGYEQYF.

The chain uses TRBV5-5 and TRBJ1-4, with 10 positions matching TRBD1. The ends lost 4 bases at V and 8 bases at J; junction bases unmatched: 8. Germline assignment: CDR1 SGHKS and CDR2 YYEKEE (reference sequence). The CDR3 has 15 amino acids. The CDR3 here is CASSGGTGALEKLFF. The CDR3 DNA is TGTGCCAGCAGCGGGGGGACAGGGGCATTGGAAAAACTGTTTTTT.

For the CDR3, the DNA is TGTGCCAGCTCACCACGCGGTCCCGAATGGAACACCGGGGAGCTGTTTTTT. Amino acid sequence: CASSPRGPEWNTGELFF. This rearrangement joins TRBV18 to TRBJ2-2; D gene uncertain. The CDR3 contains 17 residues. V shed 1 base and J shed 1 base, with 13 bases lying between them. The germline V gene has CDR1 KGHSH and CDR2 LQKENI.

The chain combines TRBV10-2 with TRBJ2-3; 8 bases map to TRBD2. Germline values: CDR1 WSHSY, CDR2 SAAADI. The CDR3 has 15 amino acids. V lost 11 bases to trimming and J lost 1 base; unmatched junction nucleotides: 11. CDR3 bases: TGCGCCTCCCTCCCCGGGACTAGGGGCACAGATACGCAGTATTTT. The encoded protein is CASLPGTRGTDTQYF.

The chain carries TRBV28 and TRBJ2-1; D possibly corresponds to TRBD2 (7 bases). Trimming removed 4 bases at V and 6 bases at J, with 19 bases between. Per germline, CDR1 MDHEN and CDR2 SYDVKM. The CDR3 contains 16 residues. CDR3 coding DNA: TGTGCCAGCAGTTCTAGTCGGGGGGCGATGGGCAATGAGCAGTTCTTC. Translating it yields CASSSSRGAMGNEQFF.

The gene calls are TRBV3-1 (or the pseudogene TRBV3-2) and TRBJ2-1, with TRBD2 matching 12 bases. V gave up 0 bases and J gave up 4 bases; unmatched junction bases: 10. CDR1 and CDR2 (germline): LGHDT, YNNKEL (reference sequence). The CDR3 contains 19 residues. This CDR3 reads CASSQEPLRGTSGYNEQFF. The CDR3 nucleotides read TGTGCCAGCAGCCAAGAGCCCTTACGCGGGACTAGCGGGTACAATGAGCAGTTCTTC.

This clone is a singleton in its sample. The chain combines TRBV7-3 with TRBJ2-7, with TRBD1 matching 7 bases. V dropped 5 bases and J dropped 4; count of bases not matched to a gene: 5. This CDR3 has 13 amino acids. Germline V gives CDR1 SGHTA, CDR2 FQGTGA. CDR3 bases: TGTGCCAGCAGCCTATCGGGACAGTACGAGCAGTACTTC. The encoded protein is CASSLSGQYEQYF.

The chain combines TRBV19 with TRBJ2-7, with 8 nucleotides matching TRBD2. The CDR3 is 14 residues long. The J segment lost 4 bases and the V segment lost 6 bases, leaving 8 bases of the junction unmatched. CDR1 and CDR2 (germline): LNHDA, SQIVND (reference sequence). CDR3 coding DNA: TGTGCCAGTAGACCGGGTAGCGGGGTTTACGAGCAGTACTTC. Translation: CASRPGSGVYEQYF.

The J gene is TRBJ2-2, the V gene TRBV5-1; D unresolved. Between the trimmed V and J ends, which lost 0 bases and 2 bases, there was a span of 17 bases. Germline V gene data show CDR1 as SGHRS and CDR2 as YFSETQ. This CDR3 contains 18 residues. CDR3 nucleotides: TGCGCCAGCAGCTTGGCCGTACAGACCCTAAGAAACACCGGGGAGCTGTTTTTT. Its translation: CASSLAVQTLRNTGELFF.

The V call is TRBV7-2, the J call TRBJ2-3; D is undetermined. Trimming cost V 5 bases and J 2 bases, with 11 bases left between them. Germline CDR1 reads SGHTA; CDR2 reads FQGNSA. This CDR3 spans 14 amino acids. The CDR3 spells CASSRRLDTDTQYF. In DNA, the CDR3 is TGTGCCAGCAGCCGGCGGTTGGACACAGATACGCAGTATTTT.

This chain joins TRBV7-2 and TRBJ1-6; 7 bases are a match to TRBD1. The ends lost 5 bases at V and 10 bases at J; junction bases unmatched: 5. Germline V gives CDR1 SGHTA, CDR2 FQGNSA. The CDR3 sequence is 13 residues long. The CDR3 DNA reads TGTGCCAGCAGCCGCGACAGGGCATCACCCCTCCACTTT. It is translated as CASSRDRASPLHF.

The rearrangement joins TRBV28 to TRBJ1-5; D perhaps matches TRBD1 (5 bases). Germline CDR1 is MDHEN and CDR2 is SYDVKM. The length of the CDR3 is 14 residues. CDR3 sequence reads: CEAAKSGGGQPQHF. In DNA, the CDR3 is TGTGAGGCGGCAAAAAGTGGGGGAGGCCAGCCCCAGCATTTT.

This clone was counted between two and nine times. The chain recombines TRBV5-5 with TRBJ2-1; D gene ambiguous. CDR1 is SGHKS, CDR2 YYEKEE, per germline (reference sequence). CDR3 length: 16 amino acids. V lost 0 bases to trimming and J lost 0 bases, with 10 bases between them. CDR3 loop: CASSLGRTGSYNEQFF. As DNA, the CDR3 is TGTGCCAGCAGCTTGGGTAGAACTGGCTCCTACAATGAGCAGTTCTTC.

The chain recombines TRBV7-2 with TRBJ1-1; 8 nucleotides align to TRBD1. The CDR3 has 14 residues. Losses at the gene ends were 4 bases for V and 0 bases for J; bases not matched to a gene: 1. Germline CDR1 is SGHTA and CDR2 is FQGNSA. Here the CDR3 reads CASSSGQVNTEAFF. CDR3 DNA: TGTGCCAGCAGCTCGGGACAGGTGAACACTGAAGCTTTCTTT.

This clone was observed at least ten times. The chain has TRBV5-1 and TRBJ1-1; possible D gene TRBD1, 5 bases. This CDR3 is built from 18 residues. In germline, CDR1 is SGHRS, CDR2 YFSETQ. The V end was cut by 3 bases, the J end by 6 bases, with 27 bases between. CDR3 nucleotide sequence: TGCGCCAGCAGCTCTCCTTCTTCAGCGGGACTTAATTTTGCTGAAGCTTTCTTT. Amino acid sequence: CASSSPSSAGLNFAEAFF.

The genes are TRBV27 and TRBJ2-7, with 7 bases fitting TRBD1. CDR3 size: 13 residues. Germline-derived CDR1 and CDR2 are MNHEY and SMNVEV (reference sequence). J lost 4 bases, V lost 6 bases, and 6 bases had no gene match. In nucleotides, the CDR3 is TGTGCCAGCAGCATGGGACAGTTTTACGAGCAGTACTTC. Its translation: CASSMGQFYEQYF.

The chain recombines TRBV5-1 with TRBJ2-5; D gene unclear. V was pared by 4 bases and J by 9 bases, with 16 bases between. This CDR3 is 13 amino acids long. Germline CDR1 reads SGHRS; CDR2 reads YFSETQ. CDR3 residues: CASSDPESRAQYF. DNA of the CDR3: TGCGCCAGCAGCGACCCGGAGAGCCGGGCCCAGTACTTC.